Listed below are T cell receptor beta chains from one sample, sequenced in a study of T cell repertoires in cytomegalovirus infection. A single record per CDR3 protein comes from TCRdb applying MiXCR to the reads. Here the sample spans roughly 280,000 distinct CDR3 sequences, approximately 9% being singletons. The sample was PBMCs. The receptor set was obtained from a human donor in good health (CMV status not recorded). Some clones in this sample may be carry-over from other donors' samples. The CDR3 runs from the conserved cysteine through the conserved F or W. A D gene is named only where the DNA matches it firmly. Not every row has a clone size; where given, it reads once, few, many or a size class.

CDR3 length: 17; clone size: many; D gene: TRBD1; V gene: TRBV6-2/TRBV6-3; J gene: TRBJ2-1; CDR3 protein: CASSYPRDSTTRDEQFF; CDR3 DNA: TGTGCCAGCAGTTACCCCCGGGACAGCACAACGAGGGATGAGCAGTTCTTC
CDR3 length: 16; clone size: many; D gene: NA; V gene: TRBV12-3/TRBV12-4; J gene: TRBJ1-1; CDR3 protein: CASSPTKGGQNTEAFF; CDR3 DNA: TGTGCCAGCAGTCCTACTAAGGGGGGTCAGAACACTGAAGCTTTCTTT
CDR3 length: 16; clone size: many; D gene: NA; V gene: TRBV7-2; J gene: TRBJ2-2; CDR3 protein: CASSLIGRLNTGELFF; CDR3 DNA: TGTGCCAGCAGCTTAATCGGCAGGCTCAACACCGGGGAGCTGTTTTTT
CDR3 length: 16; clone size: NA; D gene: TRBD2; V gene: TRBV6-6; J gene: TRBJ2-5; CDR3 protein: CASSPRRGAPKETQYF; CDR3 DNA: TGTGCCAGCAGCCCAAGGCGGGGGGCCCCCAAAGAGACCCAGTACTTC
CDR3 length: 15; clone size: many; D gene: NA; V gene: TRBV7-2; J gene: TRBJ2-7; CDR3 protein: CASSLAERLPYEQYF; CDR3 DNA: TGTGCCAGCAGCTTAGCCGAGAGATTGCCTTACGAGCAGTACTTC
CDR3 length: 15; clone size: many; D gene: TRBD1; V gene: TRBV6-5; J gene: TRBJ2-7; CDR3 protein: CAARRLTGSSNEQYF; CDR3 DNA: TGTGCCGCACGCCGTCTGACAGGGTCTAGTAACGAGCAGTACTTC
CDR3 length: 15; clone size: NA; D gene: NA; V gene: TRBV13; J gene: TRBJ1-2; CDR3 protein: CASSLRQSGDYGYTF; CDR3 DNA: TGTGCCAGCAGCTTGAGACAGTCCGGGGACTATGGCTACACCTTC
CDR3 length: 18; clone size: few; D gene: TRBD1; V gene: TRBV12-3/TRBV12-4; J gene: TRBJ2-7; CDR3 protein: CASSLAGWGQPSPYEQYF; CDR3 DNA: TGTGCCAGCAGTTTAGCGGGTTGGGGACAGCCATCACCCTACGAGCAGTACTTC
CDR3 length: 14; clone size: many; D gene: NA; V gene: TRBV18; J gene: TRBJ1-1; CDR3 protein: CASSRTDQNTEAFF; CDR3 DNA: TGTGCCAGCTCACGGACAGATCAGAACACTGAAGCTTTCTTT
CDR3 length: 14; clone size: few; D gene: NA; V gene: TRBV7-2; J gene: TRBJ1-5; CDR3 protein: CASSLGEHNQPQHF; CDR3 DNA: TGTGCCAGCAGCTTAGGGGAACACAATCAGCCCCAGCATTTT
CDR3 length: 15; clone size: many; D gene: NA; V gene: TRBV19; J gene: TRBJ2-5; CDR3 protein: CASSQISRGRETQYF; CDR3 DNA: TGTGCCAGTAGCCAGATTTCTAGAGGTCGGGAGACCCAGTACTTC
CDR3 length: 15; clone size: few; D gene: NA; V gene: TRBV7-6; J gene: TRBJ2-3; CDR3 protein: CASSPGTLATDTQYF; CDR3 DNA: TGTGCCAGCAGCCCTGGGACCCTCGCGACAGATACGCAGTATTTT
CDR3 length: 15; clone size: many; D gene: TRBD2; V gene: TRBV7-8; J gene: TRBJ2-7; CDR3 protein: CASSLQALAGDGQYF; CDR3 DNA: TGTGCCAGCAGCCTCCAGGCACTAGCGGGAGACGGGCAGTACTTC
CDR3 length: 16; clone size: NA; D gene: TRBD2; V gene: TRBV12-3/TRBV12-4; J gene: TRBJ2-2; CDR3 protein: CASSPQALAGAGELFF; CDR3 DNA: TGTGCCAGCAGTCCGCAGGCACTAGCGGGAGCCGGGGAGCTGTTTTTT
CDR3 length: 15; clone size: many; D gene: NA; V gene: TRBV7-9; J gene: TRBJ2-3; CDR3 protein: CASRVGGGAGDTQYF; CDR3 DNA: TGTGCCAGCAGGGTAGGAGGGGGGGCCGGAGATACGCAGTATTTT
CDR3 length: 15; clone size: many; D gene: NA; V gene: TRBV7-8; J gene: TRBJ1-5; CDR3 protein: CASSLRGISNQPQHF; CDR3 DNA: TGTGCCAGCAGCTTAAGAGGGATTAGCAATCAGCCCCAGCATTTT
CDR3 length: 15; clone size: NA; D gene: NA; V gene: TRBV20-1; J gene: TRBJ1-4; CDR3 protein: CSARSGGTTNEKLFF; CDR3 DNA: TGCAGTGCTAGATCGGGAGGGACAACTAATGAAAAACTGTTTTTT
CDR3 length: 12; clone size: many; D gene: NA; V gene: TRBV12-3/TRBV12-4; J gene: TRBJ1-2; CDR3 protein: CASSPIYYGYTF; CDR3 DNA: TGTGCCAGCAGTCCTATATACTATGGCTACACCTTC
CDR3 length: 14; clone size: many; D gene: NA; V gene: TRBV30; J gene: TRBJ1-5; CDR3 protein: CAWTMGGYNQPQHF; CDR3 DNA: TGTGCCTGGACCATGGGGGGGTACAATCAGCCCCAGCATTTT
CDR3 length: 18; clone size: many; D gene: TRBD2; V gene: TRBV7-2; J gene: TRBJ2-5; CDR3 protein: CASSFTPGLAGGRETQYF; CDR3 DNA: TGTGCCAGCAGCTTTACCCCGGGACTAGCGGGGGGGCGGGAGACCCAGTACTTC
CDR3 length: 14; clone size: NA; D gene: NA; V gene: TRBV19; J gene: TRBJ2-7; CDR3 protein: CASSIVGSSYEQYF; CDR3 DNA: TGTGCCAGTAGTATCGTGGGCTCTTCCTACGAGCAGTACTTC
CDR3 length: 15; clone size: NA; D gene: NA; V gene: TRBV7-9; J gene: TRBJ1-2; CDR3 protein: CASSTRQGENYGYTF; CDR3 DNA: TGTGCCAGCAGCACCCGGCAGGGCGAAAACTATGGCTACACCTTC
CDR3 length: 15; clone size: few; D gene: TRBD2; V gene: TRBV5-4; J gene: TRBJ2-1; CDR3 protein: CASSLGGSSNNEQFF; CDR3 DNA: TGTGCCAGCAGCTTGGGCGGGAGTTCCAACAATGAGCAGTTCTTC